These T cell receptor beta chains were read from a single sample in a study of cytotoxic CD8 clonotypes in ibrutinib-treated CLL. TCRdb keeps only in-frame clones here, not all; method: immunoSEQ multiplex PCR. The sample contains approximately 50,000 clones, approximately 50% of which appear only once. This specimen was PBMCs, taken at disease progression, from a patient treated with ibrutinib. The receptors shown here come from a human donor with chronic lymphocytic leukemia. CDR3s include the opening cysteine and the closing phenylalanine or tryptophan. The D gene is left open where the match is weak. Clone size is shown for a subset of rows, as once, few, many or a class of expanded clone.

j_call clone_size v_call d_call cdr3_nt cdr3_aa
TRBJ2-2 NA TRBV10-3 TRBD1 TGTGCCACCGCGGACAGGGCTCGCCCTAACGCGAACACCGGGGAGCTGTTTTTT CATADRARPNANTGELFF
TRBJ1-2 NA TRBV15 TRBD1 TGTGCCACCAGCAGAGAGACAGGGTCGAGCTATGGCTACACCTTC CATSRETGSSYGYTF
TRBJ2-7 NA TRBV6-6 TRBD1 TGTGCCAGCAGTAACCCCGGCCAGGGGGCCTACTTGGAGCAGTACTTC CASSNPGQGAYLEQYF
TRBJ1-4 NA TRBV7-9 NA TGTGCCAGCAGCCTTAATGAAAAACTGTTTTTT CASSLNEKLFF
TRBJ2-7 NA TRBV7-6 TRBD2 TGTGCCAGCAGCCCCGGACTAGCGGGAGACGAGCAGTACTTC CASSPGLAGDEQYF
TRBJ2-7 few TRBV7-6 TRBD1 TGTGCCAGCAGCCCAACCGGGACAGTCCATTACGAGCAGTACTTC CASSPTGTVHYEQYF
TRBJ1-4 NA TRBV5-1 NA TGCGCCAGCAGCTTGGACGGCAGGGGTGAAGAAAAACTGTTTTTT CASSLDGRGEEKLFF
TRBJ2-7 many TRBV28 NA TGTGCCAGCAGTTTTAGGGGGGCAAGTTACGAGCAGTACTTC CASSFRGASYEQYF
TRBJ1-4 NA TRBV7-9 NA TGTGCCAGCAGCTCTGGACGTCTAGCAACTAATGAAAAACTGTTTTTT CASSSGRLATNEKLFF
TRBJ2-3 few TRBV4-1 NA TGCGCCAGCAGCCAAGATTGGCTGGGGGGGGCCGGTCGCACAGATACGCAGTATTTT CASSQDWLGGAGRTDTQYF
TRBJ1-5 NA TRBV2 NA TGTGCCAGCAGTGTGGGGGGTCGATGGCCCCAGCATTTT CASSVGGRWPQHF
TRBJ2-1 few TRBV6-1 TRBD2 TGTGCCAGCAACCAAGGGACTAGCGGGAGTGATGAGCAGTTCTTC CASNQGTSGSDEQFF
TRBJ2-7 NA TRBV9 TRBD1 TGTGCCAGCAGCGTAGAACAGGGGGAATACTACGAGCAGTACTTC CASSVEQGEYYEQYF
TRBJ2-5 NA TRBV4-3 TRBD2 TGCGCCAGCAGCCAGTCGGGGACTAGAAAAGAGACCCAGTACTTC CASSQSGTRKETQYF
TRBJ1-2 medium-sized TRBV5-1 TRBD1 TGCGCCAGCAGGACTGACAGGGGGCTTAGCTACACCTTC CASRTDRGLSYTF
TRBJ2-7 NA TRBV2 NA TGTGCCTCGACCGTCGCAAGGGCCTACGAGCAGTACTTC CASTVARAYEQYF
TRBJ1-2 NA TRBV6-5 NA TGTGCCAGCAGTCGGGACCGAACTAACTATGGCTACACCTTC CASSRDRTNYGYTF
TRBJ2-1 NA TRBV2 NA TGTGCCAGCAGTGCCTTGAATGAGCAGTTCTTC CASSALNEQFF
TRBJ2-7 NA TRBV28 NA TGTGCCAGCAGTGGGCACGACGGCGTTGACGAGCAGTACTTC CASSGHDGVDEQYF
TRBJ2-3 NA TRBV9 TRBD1 TGTGCCAGCAGCCCCCAGGGGGCTGTTGGGCAGTATTTT CASSPQGAVGQYF
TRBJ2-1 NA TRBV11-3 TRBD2 TGTGCCAGCAGCCGTGCCGGGACTAGCGCCAGCTCCTACAATGAGCAGTTCTTC CASSRAGTSASSYNEQFF
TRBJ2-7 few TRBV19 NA TGTGCCAGTAGTATAGGGGAGGCGGCCACCTTGGACGAGCAGTACTTC CASSIGEAATLDEQYF
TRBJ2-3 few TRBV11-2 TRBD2 TGTGCCAGCAAGCGGGAGGGCACAGATACGCAGTATTTT CASKREGTDTQYF
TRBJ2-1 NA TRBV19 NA TGTGCCAGTAGTATAGTAGAGTGGACTTACAATGAGCAGTTCTTC CASSIVEWTYNEQFF
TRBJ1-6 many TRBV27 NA TGTGCCAGCAGTTCCTACGGACAGAATTCACCCCTCCACTTT CASSSYGQNSPLHF
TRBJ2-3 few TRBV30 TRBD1 TGTGCCTGGAGGGACAGGGGCACAGATACGCAGTATTTT CAWRDRGTDTQYF
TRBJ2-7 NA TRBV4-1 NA TGCGCCAGCAGCCACCCAGGCCGAAGCTCCTACGAGCAGTACTTC CASSHPGRSSYEQYF
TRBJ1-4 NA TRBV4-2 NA TGTGCCAGCAGCCAAGATACCGCTGAAAAACTGTTTTTT CASSQDTAEKLFF
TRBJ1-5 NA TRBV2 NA TGTGCCAGCAGTGACCAGGGAGGGAATCAGCCCCAGCATTTT CASSDQGGNQPQHF
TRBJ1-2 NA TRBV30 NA TGTGCCTGGAGTGTACTAAGGGGGGGCGTTCAAGGCTACACCTTC CAWSVLRGGVQGYTF